This T cell receptor (beta chain) appears in the sequencing data of a study of blood T cell repertoires in COVID-19. At the level of the study: Researchers got acute and convalescent COVID-19 samples from the United States, Italy and Spain.

Per the authors' pipeline: The assay estimated nucleated cells by amplifying reference gene primers. Clones were sequenced by immunoSEQ multiplex PCR, and TCRdb holds only the in-frame ones, with some missing. V and J calls plus clone size are reproduced from that table; the DNA served to infer D and trimming. The profile shows approximately 230,000 clones, 79% of them singletons. The CDR3 contains 17 residues. Deletions cut 1 base from V and 0 bases from J, with 13 bases between. Germline CDR1 and CDR2: MDHEN and SYDVKM. The rearrangement links TRBV28 to TRBJ1-5, with D maybe TRBD1 (5 bases). The clonotype was recovered from a woman in her 40s with active or convalescent COVID-19. The sequenced sample was peripheral blood. The CDR3 sequence: CASSLSVRAYSNQPQHF. In DNA form, the CDR3 reads TGTGCCAGCAGTTTATCAGTCAGGGCCTATAGCAATCAGCCCCAGCATTTT.